Shown below are 16 T cell receptor beta chains from a single sample sequenced in a study of blood T cell repertoires in COVID-19. Repertoires were generated with immunoSEQ multiplex PCR, while TCRdb's copy carries only in-frame clones and drops some. The sample holds 9,500 to 12,000 clones, 75% to 90% seen once. Sequenced material: peripheral blood. Receptor source: a man aged 70 or older with active COVID-19.

The genes are TRBV6-4 and TRBJ2-3; 7 bases are a match to TRBD1. This CDR3 comprises 15 residues. Looked up from germline, CDR1 is MRHNA and CDR2 is SNTAGT. With V trimmed by 5 bases and J by 6 bases, 11 bases remained unmatched. The CDR3 nucleotides read TGTGCCAGCAGTACGGGGTCAGGGGGTTTGGATACGCAGTATTTT. Translating it yields CASSTGSGGLDTQYF.

This chain joins TRBV5-1 and TRBJ2-3, with D tentatively TRBD1 (7 bases). The V end lost 5 bases, the J end lost 4 bases, and 11 bases lay between the germline ends. The CDR3 has 13 residues. Germline CDR1 SGHRS, CDR2 YFSETQ. CDR3 nucleotide sequence: TGCGCCAGCAGGGAGGGGGCGTCAGATACGCAGTATTTT. As protein: CASREGASDTQYF.

The chain has TRBV12-3 or TRBV12-4 and TRBJ2-7, with D unclear. Trimming cost V 5 bases and J 0 bases, with 5 bases left between them. The CDR3 has 12 amino acids. The CDR3 DNA sequence: TGTGCCAGCAGTCAGGACTCCTACGAGCAGTACTTC. This encodes CASSQDSYEQYF.

The chain recombines TRBV7-9 with TRBJ2-7; TRBD1 might be the D (5 bases). V lost 2 bases and J 6 bases, leaving 8 bases between the germline ends. Per the germline V gene, CDR1 is SEHNR and CDR2 is FQNEAQ (reference sequence). The CDR3 contains 12 residues. The CDR3 loop is CASSLTGSEQYF. In DNA form, the CDR3 reads TGTGCCAGCAGCTTAACAGGTAGCGAGCAGTACTTC.

The V and J genes are TRBV19 and TRBJ2-4; the D gene is possibly TRBD1 (6 bases). CDR3 size: 15 residues. V lost 6 bases and J lost 3, with 15 bases in between. Germline CDR1 reads LNHDA; CDR2 reads SQIVND (reference sequence). The CDR3 DNA follows: TGTGCCAGTAGGACCTCAGGGGTCGACAAAAACATTCAGTACTTC. Its translation is CASRTSGVDKNIQYF.

This chain links TRBV18 with TRBJ2-1; D uncertain. Germline loops: CDR1 KGHSH, CDR2 LQKENI. This CDR3 is 14 amino acids long. V lost 2 bases and J 0 bases, leaving 5 bases between the germline ends. The CDR3 coding sequence is TGTGCCAGCTCACCAACGGGCTCCTACAATGAGCAGTTCTTC. Amino acids: CASSPTGSYNEQFF.

V gene TRBV7-2 combines with J gene TRBJ1-1; maybe TRBD1 (5 bases). Germline CDR1 and CDR2: SGHTA and FQGNSA. The CDR3 contains 12 residues. Between the trimmed V and J ends, which lost 5 bases and 4 bases, there was a span of 8 bases. The CDR3 here is CASSTDSTEAFF. The CDR3 DNA follows: TGTGCCAGCAGCACCGACAGCACTGAAGCTTTCTTT.

The sample holds a few counts of this clone. V is TRBV10-1 and J is TRBJ1-5, with D possibly being TRBD1 (5 bases). This CDR3 is built from 16 residues. The ends were cut back, 3 bases at V and 0 bases at J, with 12 bases in the middle. Germline CDR1 and CDR2: WNHNN and SYGVQD (reference sequence). This CDR3 is CASSELSGISNQPQHF. DNA for the CDR3: TGCGCCAGCAGTGAATTGTCAGGGATTAGCAATCAGCCCCAGCATTTT.

The chain links TRBV23-1 to TRBJ2-1; perhaps TRBD1 as D (5 bases). TRBV23-1 belongs to the ORF category, with a function that is uncertain. The CDR3 covers 17 residues. The ends were cut back, 4 bases at V and 0 bases at J, with 16 bases in the middle. CDR3 DNA: TGCGCCAGCAGTCGCCCGTTGCGACAGAGCTCCTACAATGAGCAGTTCTTC. Its protein product is CASSRPLRQSSYNEQFF.

This clone was counted once. The rearrangement joins TRBV7-2 to TRBJ2-7, with unresolved D. With 2 bases removed from V and 3 bases from J, the gap between germline ends came to 8 bases. The CDR3 has 13 amino acids. Germline V gene lookup returns CDR1 SGHTA and CDR2 FQGNSA. The CDR3 loop reads CASSLPPLYEQYF. The CDR3 DNA reads TGTGCCAGCAGCTTACCTCCCCTCTACGAGCAGTACTTC.

This sequence joins TRBV19 and TRBJ1-2; D is unresolved. Germline V gene data show CDR1 as LNHDA and CDR2 as SQIVND (reference sequence). The CDR3 contains 11 residues. Deletions cut 9 bases from V and 4 bases from J, with 9 bases between. The CDR3 protein is CASSPGYGYTF. For the CDR3, the DNA is TGTGCCAGCAGTCCGGGCTATGGCTACACCTTC.

The chain employs TRBV28 and TRBJ1-5; a possible D gene is TRBD1 (5 bases). The V and J ends lost 6 bases and 7 bases respectively, with 22 bases between them. This CDR3 is 16 amino acids long. CDR1 and CDR2 (germline): MDHEN, SYDVKM. Here the CDR3 DNA reads TGTGCCAGCAGCCCAGCGGGCGGGGCCAGCCGACAGCCCCAGCATTTT. Translated: CASSPAGGASRQPQHF. The whole variable domain, remainder taken from reference TRBV28 and TRBJ1-5, is DVKVTQSSRYLVKRTGEKVFLECVQDMDHENMFWYRQDPGLGLRLIYFSYDVKMKEKGDIPEGYSVSREKKERFSLILESASTNQTSMYLCASSPAGGASRQPQHFGDGTRLSIL.

The chain is built from TRBV6-5 and TRBJ2-1; 9 bases agree with TRBD1. The CDR3 has 14 amino acids. V gave up 5 bases and J gave up 15 bases; unmatched junction bases: 14. Looked up from germline, CDR1 is MNHEY and CDR2 is SVGAGI. CDR3 coding DNA: TGTGCCAGCAGTCGGACAGGGGCCGGACTAGTGACGTTCTTC. This codes for CASSRTGAGLVTFF.

This rearrangement joins TRBV7-2 to TRBJ1-2, with 9 bases matching TRBD1. The V and J ends lost 1 base and 8 bases, in that order; junction bases with no gene match: 5. Germline V CDR1 and CDR2: SGHTA, FQGNSA. The CDR3 sequence is 14 residues long. The CDR3 nucleotides are TGTGCCAGCAGCTTAGGACAGGGGGGGGAAGGCTACACCTTC. It yields the protein CASSLGQGGEGYTF.

By sample fraction, this clone is large. CDR3 in amino acids: CASSGLKSTEAFF. CDR3 DNA: TGTGCCAGCAGTGGCCTTAAAAGCACTGAAGCTTTCTTT. The rearrangement uses TRBV6-2 or TRBV6-3 and TRBJ1-1, with D unresolved. From germline, CDR1 is MNHEY and CDR2 SVGEGT. The CDR3 has 13 residues. Trimming removed 5 bases from V and 4 bases from J, with 11 bases in between.

The V gene is TRBV7-2, the J gene TRBJ2-1; 7 bases are a match to TRBD1. The CDR3 loop spans 14 amino acids. The ends lost 5 bases at V and 4 bases at J; junction bases unmatched: 5. Per the germline V gene, CDR1 is SGHTA and CDR2 is FQGNSA. The CDR3 DNA follows: TGTGCCAGCAGCATTGGGACAGTTTACAATGAGCAGTTCTTC. Translating it yields CASSIGTVYNEQFF.